These 23 T cell receptor beta chains were sequenced from one sample in a study of blood T cells in healthy people across ages. Using a J-beta primer mix together with a sample-barcoded 5' primer, a second PCR was run for roughly 7 to 12 cycles. TCRdb redid the calling of the 5' RACE reads with MiXCR, one entry per CDR3 protein. This table has fewer than 800,000 distinct CDR3 sequences, 20% to 30% appearing once. Separately, the same data were catalogued under a study of T cells of mothers and their children.

Sequencing was carried out using blood. The receptor set was obtained from a boy between 5 and 17 years old in good health.

Turning to this clonotype: Sequence at one end of the junction differs from germline and may be a read error. The chain couples TRBV4-1 to TRBJ2-1; 8 positions match TRBD2. In germline, CDR1 is MGHRA, CDR2 YSYEKL. The CDR3 spans 17 residues. DNA of the CDR3: TGCGCCAGCAGCCATCCGGTTCAGCGGGAGAAGGACAATGAACAGTTCTTC. This gives the protein CASSHPVQREKDNEQFF.

This clonotype was observed a few times. This rearrangement joins TRBV7-9 to TRBJ2-5, with 13 bases identical to TRBD2. Germline trimming cut 5 bases from V and 5 bases from J; bases unmatched to any gene: 8. From germline, CDR1 is SEHNR and CDR2 FQNEAQ (reference sequence). The CDR3 runs 16 residues. The CDR3 DNA follows: TGTGCCAGCAGCAAAACTAGCGGGGGGGTCGAGGAGACCCAGTACTTC. Translated, it gives CASSKTSGGVEETQYF.

The chain employs TRBV18 and TRBJ1-3; no firm D call. V was pared by 8 bases and J by 4 bases, with 24 bases between. The CDR3 runs 17 residues. The germline V gene has CDR1 KGHSH and CDR2 LQKENI. The DNA of the CDR3 is TGTGCCAGCACACTAATGACCGAAAAGCCGTGGGGAAACACCATATATTTT. It translates to CASTLMTEKPWGNTIYF.

This chain connects TRBV7-3 to TRBJ2-3; the match to TRBD2 covers 14 bases. The CDR3 has 16 residues. J gave up 6 bases and V 4 bases, and 6 bases lay outside the gene matches. CDR1 is SGHTA, CDR2 FQGTGA, per germline. DNA for the CDR3: TGTGCCAGCAGCTACGGGACTAGCGGGGGAACCGATACGCAGTATTTT. Translating it yields CASSYGTSGGTDTQYF.

The genes are TRBV10-3 and TRBJ2-5; D is unclear. TRBJ2-7 explains the end of the DNA better; the J call may be wrong. Germline V gives CDR1 ENHRY, CDR2 SYGVKD. This CDR3 spans 13 amino acids. CDR3 sequence (DNA): TGTGCCATCAGGGCGATCGAGATCTACGAGCAGTACTTC. It is translated as CAIRAIEIYEQYF.

The chain is built from TRBV3-1 and TRBJ1-2; no clear D gene. The CDR3 extends over 14 amino acids. V lost 1 base and J 10 bases, leaving 16 bases between the germline ends. Germline V gives CDR1 LGHDT, CDR2 YNNKEL (reference sequence). CDR3 region: CASSQGNLQNDYTF. The DNA of the CDR3 is TGTGCCAGCAGCCAAGGGAACCTCCAGAATGACTACACCTTC.

A remark on this clonotype: A much larger clone sits a single nucleotide away, making a read error possible. This chain joins TRBV20-1 and TRBJ2-5; 13 nucleotides agree with TRBD2. Per germline, CDR1 DFQATT and CDR2 SNEGSKA (reference sequence). J gave up 7 bases and V 6 bases, and 14 bases lay outside the gene matches. The CDR3 covers 16 residues. The CDR3 nucleotides read TGCAGTGCCCCAACTAGCGGGAGGGCCGTGGGAGGGACCCAGTACTTC. Translated: CSAPTSGRAVGGTQYF.

This chain joins TRBV4-3 and TRBJ2-1, with TRBD2 identical over 8 bases. The CDR3 runs to 18 residues. The J segment lost 0 bases and the V segment lost 0 bases, leaving 7 bases of the junction unmatched. In germline, CDR1 is LGHNA, CDR2 YSLEER. CDR3 nucleotide sequence: TGCGCCAGCAGCCAAGATGGGCTAGCGGGCAGCTCCTACAATGAGCAGTTCTTC. Translation gives CASSQDGLAGSSYNEQFF.

The genes are TRBV2 and TRBJ2-7, with a weak D call TRBD1 (6 bases). CDR3 length: 12 residues. Trimming pared 7 bases from V and 3 bases from J, leaving 10 bases between. CDR1 is SNHLY and CDR2 is FYNNEI in the germline V gene. The CDR3 DNA is TGTGCCAGCACAGGGGAATACTACGAGCAGTACTTC. Its protein is CASTGEYYEQYF. The complete variable domain, with remaining parts taken from reference TRBV2 and TRBJ2-7, reads EPEVTQTPSHQVTQMGQEVILRCVPISNHLYFYWYRQILGQKVEFLVSFYNNEISEKSEIFDDQFSVERPDGSNFTLKIRSTKLEDSAMYFCASTGEYYEQYFGPGTRLTVT.

The gene calls are TRBV29-1 and TRBJ2-3; D uncertain. Germline V gene sequence: CDR1 SQVTM, CDR2 ANQGSEA. This CDR3 comprises 11 residues. V was shortened by 6 bases and J by 2 bases, with 6 bases between the two germline ends. The DNA of the CDR3 is TGCAGCGTCAGACACACAGATACGCAGTATTTT. Translating gives CSVRHTDTQYF.

The rearrangement joins TRBV4-1 to TRBJ1-4; 8 bases align to TRBD1. CDR1 MGHRA and CDR2 YSYEKL come from the germline V gene. There are 16 residues in the CDR3. Trimming cost V 4 bases and J 8 bases; bases outside gene matches: 12. The CDR3 region is CASSPKSGQGGEKLFF. In DNA form, the CDR3 reads TGCGCCAGCAGCCCTAAGTCAGGACAGGGAGGGGAAAAACTGTTTTTT.

The table lists this clonotype with a few counts. The chain combines TRBV29-1 with TRBJ2-3, with D hard to call. This CDR3 region has 14 residues. The V end lost 3 bases, the J end lost 8 bases, and 18 bases lay between the germline ends. The germline CDR1 and CDR2 sequences are SQVTM and ANQGSEA. CDR3 nucleotides: TGCAGCGTTGACAGAGCTCCTAGGTCGGGTACGCAGTATTTT. Protein: CSVDRAPRSGTQYF.

The chain joins TRBV7-9 to TRBJ2-1; 8 positions agree with TRBD2. Germline trimming cut 4 bases from V and 7 bases from J; bases unmatched to any gene: 15. The CDR3 consists of 17 residues. Per germline, CDR1 SEHNR and CDR2 FQNEAQ (reference sequence). CDR3 residues: CASSSPWSGSDLNEQFF. Written as DNA, the CDR3 is TGTGCCAGCAGCTCCCCCTGGAGCGGGAGTGATTTGAATGAGCAGTTCTTC.

The chain has TRBV27 and TRBJ1-6, with D tentatively TRBD1 (5 bases). The germline gives CDR1 MNHEY, CDR2 SMNVEV (reference sequence). The CDR3 has 13 residues. V was pared by 7 bases and J by 7 bases, with 11 bases between. CDR3 protein: CASTWGSNSPLHF. CDR3 in DNA: TGTGCCAGCACTTGGGGGTCAAATTCACCCCTCCACTTT.

This clonotype has a handful of counts. V usage is TRBV29-1 and J usage is TRBJ2-2; D remains ambiguous. Per the germline V gene, CDR1 is SQVTM and CDR2 is ANQGSEA. V lost 6 bases to trimming and J lost 0 bases, with 8 bases between them. The CDR3 is 13 amino acids. DNA of the CDR3: TGCAGCGTCCTCACCACGAACACCGGGGAGCTGTTTTTT. Translated, it gives CSVLTTNTGELFF.

This clonotype has just a few counts. The J gene is TRBJ1-5, the V gene TRBV10-2; no clear D gene. The germline V gene has CDR1 WSHSY and CDR2 SAAADI. The CDR3 totals 13 residues. Trimming removed 3 bases from V and 3 bases from J, with 6 bases in between. The DNA for the CDR3 is TGCGCCAGCAGTGAAAATCCCAATCAGCCCCAGCATTTT. Its translation is CASSENPNQPQHF.

This clonotype showed up just a few times. The chain has TRBV5-1 and TRBJ2-5; 9 nucleotides agree with TRBD1. V trimming: 4 bases; J trimming: 4 bases; junction bases outside the gene matches: 8. Germline-derived CDR1 and CDR2 are SGHRS and YFSETQ. The CDR3 loop spans 15 amino acids. Here the CDR3 DNA reads TGCGCCAGCAGCGGAGGGACAGGGCGAGGAGAGACCCAGTACTTC. Amino acid sequence: CASSGGTGRGETQYF. The entire variable domain, with the rest obtained from reference TRBV5-1 and TRBJ2-5, is as follows: KAGVTQTPRYLIKTRGQQVTLSCSPISGHRSVSWYQQTPGQGLQFLFEYFSETQRNKGNFPGRFSGRQFSNSRSEMNVSTLELGDSALYLCASSGGTGRGETQYFGPGTRLLVL.

This clonotype showed up just a few times. This chain uses TRBV3-1 with TRBJ2-1; 8 bases are shared with TRBD1. In germline, CDR1 is LGHDT, CDR2 YNNKEL (reference sequence). The CDR3 is 15 amino acids. The V gene end was trimmed by 6 bases and the J gene end by 6 bases; junction bases not matched to a gene: 10. Here the CDR3 reads CASRYMQGAFNEQFF. DNA of the CDR3: TGTGCCAGCAGGTATATGCAGGGGGCCTTCAATGAGCAGTTCTTC.

The table lists this clonotype with a few counts. This chain connects TRBV5-1 to TRBJ1-2; TRBD1 agrees at 7 bases. This CDR3 is 16 amino acids long. Germline lookup yields CDR1 SGHRS and CDR2 YFSETQ. V was pared by 0 bases and J by 6 bases, with 11 bases of the junction left unmatched. DNA of the CDR3: TGCGCCAGCAGCTTGGCCAGGGGAGGGGGCGCGGATGGCTACACCTTC. Encoded protein: CASSLARGGGADGYTF.

This chain links TRBV20-1 with TRBJ2-5, with no clear D. The germline V gene encodes CDR1 DFQATT and CDR2 SNEGSKA (reference sequence). CDR3 length equals 14 residues. V lost 2 bases and J lost 0, with 10 bases in between. The CDR3, as DNA: TGCAGTGCTAGATTAATGGCTAACCAAGAGACCCAGTACTTC. Translating it yields CSARLMANQETQYF.

The rearrangement joins TRBV7-9 to TRBJ2-3; D is uncertain. This CDR3 is 15 amino acids long. Looked up from germline, CDR1 is SEHNR and CDR2 is FQNEAQ (reference sequence). Trimming stripped 7 bases from V and 3 bases from J, with 17 bases between. For the CDR3, the DNA is TGTGCCAGCACCCCTTCAGGCCACAAGACAGATACGCAGTATTTT. Translation: CASTPSGHKTDTQYF.

J is TRBJ2-5 and V is TRBV18, with 7 bases identical to TRBD1. The V gene end was trimmed by 5 bases and the J gene end by 4 bases; junction bases not matched to a gene: 7. This CDR3 has 14 amino acids. Germline CDR1 is KGHSH and CDR2 is LQKENI. The CDR3 protein is CASSRGQYRETQYF. In nucleotides, the CDR3 is TGTGCCAGCTCAAGGGGACAGTACCGAGAGACCCAGTACTTC.

This clonotype has just a few counts. The chain uses TRBV7-9 and TRBJ2-7; D gene unclear. The germline CDR1 and CDR2 sequences are SEHNR and FQNEAQ (reference sequence). The CDR3 is 11 amino acids. V lost 3 bases to trimming and J lost 5 bases, with 5 bases between them. The CDR3 protein is CASSFANEQYF. In DNA form, the CDR3 reads TGTGCCAGCAGCTTCGCTAACGAGCAGTACTTC. The whole variable domain, filled in from reference TRBV7-9 and TRBJ2-7, reads DTGVSQNPRHKITKRGQNVTFRCDPISEHNRLYWYRQTLGQGPEFLTYFQNEAQLEKSRLLSDRFSAERPKGSFSTLEIQRTEQGDSAMYLCASSFANEQYFGPGTRLTVT.